One and the same sample provided the 27 T cell receptor beta chains below, sequenced in a study of shared clonotypes between healthy human individuals (TCRdb year 2020). Library construction relied on the immunoSEQ multiplex PCR assay. TCRdb provides this immuneACCESS table in a form limited to in-frame rearrangements. Some clones are lacking; in checked studies, under half of them reflect an unresolved V gene, and why the rest are absent is not known. The sample profile shows some 2,000,000 clones; roughly 96% of them were found once. The ten largest clones take up 0.13% of the sample. What was sequenced was naive CD4+ T cells sorted from blood. The label giving this sample's cell subset or site can be read as: CD45RA+ positively selected. All receptors come from a man in his late teens or twenties in good health.

The chain employs TRBV5-4 and TRBJ2-7, with TRBD2 identical over 8 bases. The V gene's germline CDR1 is SGHNT and CDR2 YYREEE (reference sequence). The CDR3 consists of 14 residues. Losses at the gene ends were 0 bases for V and 8 bases for J; bases not matched to a gene: 7. The DNA of the CDR3 is TGTGCCAGCAGCTTGGAGTCGGGGACTAGTCAGCAGTACTTC. Protein product: CASSLESGTSQQYF.

The V and J genes are TRBV10-2 and TRBJ1-4; no firm D call. There are 14 residues in the CDR3. Trimming pared 8 bases from V and 3 bases from J, leaving 13 bases between. The germline CDR1 and CDR2 sequences are WSHSY and SAAADI. This CDR3 reads CASGRPTPNEKLFF. The DNA of the CDR3 is TGCGCCAGCGGCCGCCCTACCCCTAATGAAAAACTGTTTTTT.

V gene TRBV29-1 combines with J gene TRBJ1-3; D is perhaps TRBD1 (5 bases). Trimming took 5 bases from V and 3 from J, leaving 11 bases between them. Germline CDR1 SQVTM, CDR2 ANQGSEA. The CDR3 contains 13 residues. CDR3 loop: CSVRQGGGNTIYF. The CDR3 coding sequence is TGCAGCGTTCGCCAGGGCGGTGGAAACACCATATATTTT.

Comment on this clone: The identical CDR3 is also encoded by other nucleotide sequences in the sample. The CDR3 protein is CASRGTGGSYEQYF. The CDR3 DNA sequence: TGCGCCAGCAGAGGGACCGGTGGATCCTACGAGCAGTACTTC. The J gene is TRBJ2-7, the V gene TRBV5-1, with D perhaps given as TRBD1 or TRBD2 (5 bases each). Trimming cost V 5 bases and J 1 base, with 13 bases left between them. Per the germline V gene, CDR1 is SGHRS and CDR2 is YFSETQ. This CDR3 is 14 amino acids long.

The gene calls are TRBV18 and TRBJ2-7; D possibly corresponds to TRBD1 (6 bases). Germline CDR1 KGHSH, CDR2 LQKENI. Trimming took off 5 bases at V and 3 bases at J, with 14 bases between the two ends. This CDR3 spans 14 amino acids. CDR3 in amino acids: CASSSRGQYYEQYF. DNA of the CDR3: TGTGCCAGCTCATCTCGAGGACAGTACTACGAGCAGTACTTC.

The chain is built from TRBV6-1 and TRBJ2-7; D not certain. Germline CDR1 and CDR2: MNHNS and SASEGT. The CDR3 spans 15 residues. Trimming shortened V by 0 bases and J by 7 bases, and 16 bases separated the two germline ends. In DNA, the CDR3 is TGTGCCAGCAGTGAAGCGGGTGTACGCCTGAGAGAGCAGTACTTC. Its translation: CASSEAGVRLREQYF.

This clone was found once. The chain recombines TRBV28 with TRBJ1-3; D might be TRBD1 (5 bases). V lost 3 bases and J 6 bases, leaving 21 bases between the germline ends. CDR3 length equals 17 residues. Germline CDR1 and CDR2: MDHEN and SYDVKM. The CDR3 DNA reads TGTGCCAGCAGTTTCGGCCTCGGTTTTGTGGGGGTAAACACCATATATTTT. This sequence encodes CASSFGLGFVGVNTIYF.

V and J are TRBV5-6 and TRBJ2-5; D remains unclear. The germline V and J ends were trimmed by 3 bases and 3 bases, with 9 bases remaining between them. The CDR3 is 13 residues long. Germline values: CDR1 SGHDT, CDR2 YYEEEE. CDR3 bases: TGTGCCAGCAGCTCCCACGCTGAAGAGACCCAGTACTTC. It translates to CASSSHAEETQYF.

This clone was observed a handful of times. The gene calls are TRBV6-5 and TRBJ1-5; a weak D match, TRBD1 (5 bases). CDR1 and CDR2 (germline): MNHEY, SVGAGI. The length of the CDR3 is 14 residues. The V and J ends lost 10 bases and 3 bases respectively, with 16 bases between them. The CDR3 DNA is TGTGCCACCTCACCCGGGGGGAACAATCAGCCCCAGCATTTT. Protein: CATSPGGNNQPQHF.

This rearrangement joins TRBV30 to TRBJ2-7; TRBD1 matches 9 bases. In germline, CDR1 is GTSNPN, CDR2 SVGIG (reference sequence). The V segment lost 5 bases and the J segment 6 bases; nucleotides outside the gene matches: 8. This CDR3 is built from 13 residues. Written as DNA, the CDR3 is TGTGCCTGGGCTCGCGGGACAGGGAGCGAGCAGTACTTC. Its translation: CAWARGTGSEQYF.

This chain joins TRBV18 and TRBJ1-2; TRBD1 is a possible D gene (6 bases). The ends were cut back, 2 bases at V and 5 bases at J, with 12 bases in the middle. The germline V gene has CDR1 KGHSH and CDR2 LQKENI. The CDR3 contains 14 residues. The CDR3 sequence is CASSPIDRIYGYTF. The CDR3 DNA reads as TGTGCCAGCTCACCAATTGACAGGATTTATGGCTACACCTTC. Supplemented by reference TRBV18 and TRBJ1-2, the full variable domain reads NAGVMQNPRHLVRRRGQEARLRCSPMKGHSHVYWYRQLPEEGLKFMVYLQKENIIDESGMPKERFSAEFPKEGPSILRIQQVVRGDSAAYFCASSPIDRIYGYTFGSGTRLTVV.

To note about this clone: Additional DNA sequences in this sample encode the identical CDR3. The chain is built from TRBV19 and TRBJ2-3; tentatively, D is TRBD1 or TRBD2 (5 bases each). Trimming took 3 bases from V and 1 from J, leaving 8 bases between them. CDR3 size: 14 residues. CDR1 is LNHDA and CDR2 is SQIVND in the germline V gene (reference sequence). Here the CDR3 reads CASSIQGGTDTQYF. The CDR3 nucleotides read TGTGCCAGTAGTATCCAGGGAGGCACAGATACGCAGTATTTT.

On this clone itself: This sample includes further DNA sequences coding for the same CDR3. This sequence joins TRBV7-2 and TRBJ1-2, with D possibly being TRBD1 (6 bases). CDR1 and CDR2 (germline): SGHTA, FQGNSA. V lost 5 bases and J 0 bases, leaving 13 bases between the germline ends. The CDR3 covers 15 residues. This CDR3 reads CASSPRGGSNYGYTF. The CDR3 bases are TGTGCCAGCAGCCCCCGGGGGGGCTCTAACTATGGCTACACCTTC. The full variable domain, rest sourced from reference TRBV7-2 and TRBJ1-2, is GAGVSQSPSNKVTEKGKDVELRCDPISGHTALYWYRQSLGQGLEFLIYFQGNSAPDKSGLPSDRFSAERTGGSVSTLTIQRTQQEDSAVYLCASSPRGGSNYGYTFGSGTRLTVV.

V and J are TRBV30 and TRBJ1-2, with 10 bases aligning to TRBD1. V lost 3 bases and J lost 8; bases outside the gene matches: 9. CDR3 size: 14 residues. The germline V gene has CDR1 GTSNPN and CDR2 SVGIG (reference sequence). The CDR3 protein is CAWRTGGRPLGYTF. Written as DNA, the CDR3 is TGTGCCTGGAGGACAGGGGGCCGCCCACTGGGCTACACCTTC.

The rearrangement uses TRBV2 and TRBJ2-1; D is undetermined. Trimming shortened V by 1 base and J by 3 bases, and 13 bases separated the two germline ends. The CDR3 has 16 residues. Per germline, CDR1 SNHLY and CDR2 FYNNEI. The CDR3 sequence is CASSEVPLNFYNEQFF. In DNA, the CDR3 is TGTGCCAGCAGTGAAGTCCCCCTTAATTTCTACAATGAGCAGTTCTTC.

V and J are TRBV5-1 and TRBJ1-6; D is unresolved. V gave up 0 bases and J gave up 6 bases, with 10 bases separating them. The CDR3 is 15 residues long. Germline lookup yields CDR1 SGHRS and CDR2 YFSETQ. This CDR3 reads CASSLDGSPNSPLHF. CDR3 DNA: TGCGCCAGCAGCTTGGATGGGAGTCCTAATTCACCCCTCCACTTT.

The chain combines TRBV7-8 with TRBJ2-7; the D gene is possibly TRBD2 (6 bases). The CDR3 has 14 residues. Trimming removed 5 bases from V and 4 bases from J, with 15 bases in between. The germline gives CDR1 SGHVS, CDR2 FQNEAQ. DNA for the CDR3: TGTGCCAGCAGCGGGCGGACTAACGTTTACGAGCAGTACTTC. Its translation: CASSGRTNVYEQYF.

This clone was seen only once. The chain carries TRBV10-3 and TRBJ2-3; D uncertain. The germline V gene encodes CDR1 ENHRY and CDR2 SYGVKD. The CDR3 covers 13 residues. The V end was cut by 3 bases, the J end by 4 bases, with 8 bases between. The CDR3, as DNA: TGTGCCATCAGTGAATCCGTGGCAGATACGCAGTATTTT. Translated: CAISESVADTQYF.

Regarding this clone: Other DNA sequences from this sample encode an identical CDR3 as well. The V call is TRBV7-2, the J call TRBJ2-7; possible D gene TRBD2, 7 bases. Per the germline V gene, CDR1 is SGHTA and CDR2 is FQGNSA. V shed 5 bases and J shed 0 bases, with 17 bases lying between them. The CDR3 is 16 residues long. CDR3 in amino acids: CASSLVGGGSSYEQYF. The CDR3 region has the DNA TGTGCCAGCAGCCTTGTAGGGGGGGGAAGCTCCTACGAGCAGTACTTC.

The chain uses TRBV30 and TRBJ2-5; D might be TRBD1 or TRBD2, each matching 5 bases. This CDR3 spans 12 amino acids. Germline lookup yields CDR1 GTSNPN and CDR2 SVGIG (reference sequence). V lost 3 bases to trimming and J lost 5 bases, with 10 bases between them. The CDR3 sequence: CAWRRGSETQYF. In DNA form, the CDR3 reads TGTGCCTGGAGGAGGGGCTCGGAGACCCAGTACTTC.

CDR3 coding DNA: TGCGCCAGTGGGTTCGGGAGGAACACTGAAGCTTTCTTT. This translates into CASGFGRNTEAFF. J is TRBJ1-1 and V is TRBV5-1; no firm D call. This CDR3 is 13 amino acids long. Trimming removed 8 bases from V and 1 base from J, with 12 bases in between. The germline CDR1 and CDR2 sequences are SGHRS and YFSETQ.

The chain is built from TRBV29-1 and TRBJ2-5; D uncertain. Germline CDR1 SQVTM, CDR2 ANQGSEA. This CDR3 is 13 amino acids long. Trimming took 4 bases from V and 0 from J, leaving 9 bases between them. Here the CDR3 reads CSVGGWYQETQYF. The CDR3 bases are TGCAGCGTTGGTGGCTGGTACCAAGAGACCCAGTACTTC.

The chain has TRBV30 and TRBJ2-6, with D possibly TRBD1 on 5 matching bases. Between the trimmed V and J ends, which lost 1 base and 0 bases, there was a span of 10 bases. The germline gives CDR1 GTSNPN, CDR2 SVGIG (reference sequence). The CDR3 length is 16 residues. The CDR3 region is CAWSGQFISGANVLTF. CDR3 sequence (DNA): TGTGCCTGGAGTGGACAGTTTATCTCTGGGGCCAACGTCCTGACTTTC.

This clone was seen only once. Relative to the germline gene, one junction end is altered; a read error may explain this. This chain joins TRBV7-7 and TRBJ2-1; the match to TRBD2 covers 9 bases. Germline CDR1 is SSHAT and CDR2 is FNYEAQ (reference sequence). The CDR3 sequence is 15 residues long. The CDR3 sequence: CASSPSGGPYNEQFF. Here the CDR3 DNA reads TGTGCTAGCAGCCCAAGCGGGGGGCCCTACAATGAGCAGTTCTTC.

CDR3 coding DNA: TGTGCCAGCAGTCCAGGGACTAGCGGGGGGGCGTGGACAGATACGCAGTATTTT. It codes for CASSPGTSGGAWTDTQYF. The chain carries TRBV28 and TRBJ2-3; 16 bases map to TRBD2. There are 18 residues in the CDR3. Germline loops: CDR1 MDHEN, CDR2 SYDVKM. The V and J ends lost 5 bases and 3 bases, in that order; junction bases with no gene match: 8.

V and J are TRBV6-4 and TRBJ2-7, with D hard to call. This CDR3 has 14 residues. CDR1 is MRHNA, CDR2 SNTAGT, per germline. The V end lost 6 bases, the J end lost 0 bases, and 12 bases lay between the germline ends. CDR3 sequence reads: CASSSYPGSYEQYF. For the CDR3, the DNA is TGTGCCAGCAGCAGTTACCCGGGCTCCTACGAGCAGTACTTC.

The V call is TRBV6-5, the J call TRBJ2-1, with D possibly called TRBD1 or TRBD2 (5 bases each). This CDR3 has 13 residues. In germline, CDR1 is MNHEY, CDR2 SVGAGI. The V end was cut by 5 bases, the J end by 9 bases, with 14 bases between. The CDR3: CASSRGPDIEQFF. CDR3 in DNA: TGTGCCAGCAGTAGGGGACCCGACATTGAGCAGTTCTTC.